The next 15 T cell receptor beta chains were all read from a single sample in a study of blood T cell repertoires in COVID-19. Only in-frame clones appear in the TCRdb table, and some are missing; sequencing was by immunoSEQ multiplex PCR. The table includes approximately 110,000 clones, about three quarters detected once. Sequences were obtained from peripheral blood. The receptors stem from a human donor with acute or convalescent COVID-19. The donor label of this sample is uncertain.

The V call is TRBV5-5, the J call TRBJ2-6; TRBD2 might be the D (6 bases). V dropped 1 base and J dropped 1 base, with 12 bases sitting between them. This CDR3 region has 17 residues. The V gene's germline CDR1 is SGHKS and CDR2 YYEKEE (reference sequence). The CDR3 region is CASSLLGGDSGANVLTF. CDR3 coding DNA: TGTGCCAGCAGCTTGCTCGGCGGGGATTCTGGGGCCAACGTCCTGACTTTC.

This clone occurred a few times. The J gene is TRBJ1-5, the V gene TRBV19, with D perhaps matching TRBD1 (5 bases). This CDR3 has 14 amino acids. The germline gives CDR1 LNHDA, CDR2 SQIVND (reference sequence). Trimming took off 2 bases at V and 6 bases at J, with 11 bases between the two ends. The CDR3 reads CASSIIMGGQPQHF. The CDR3 bases are TGTGCCAGTAGTATAATAATGGGGGGTCAGCCCCAGCATTTT.

This chain connects TRBV18 to TRBJ2-7, with TRBD1 matching over 7 bases. The CDR3 consists of 15 residues. The germline V gene has CDR1 KGHSH and CDR2 LQKENI. The V gene end was trimmed by 2 bases and the J gene end by 4 bases; junction bases not matched to a gene: 8. The DNA of the CDR3 is TGTGCCAGCTCACCAAGACCTACAGGGGCGTACGAGCAGTACTTC. This gives the protein CASSPRPTGAYEQYF.

This rearrangement joins TRBV20-1 to TRBJ2-7; TRBD1 might be the D (6 bases). With 5 bases removed from V and 3 bases from J, the gap between germline ends came to 8 bases. The CDR3 is 11 residues long. Germline V gives CDR1 DFQATT, CDR2 SNEGSKA (reference sequence). CDR3 DNA: TGCAGTGCTGAACAGGGCTACGAGCAGTACGTC. This sequence encodes CSAEQGYEQYV.

This clone was seen a few times. The genes are TRBV6-5 and TRBJ1-1; TRBD1 might be the D (5 bases). Trimming took 2 bases from V and 4 from J, leaving 11 bases between them. This CDR3 contains 14 residues. Germline values: CDR1 MNHEY, CDR2 SVGAGI. This CDR3 is CASSYVGRVTEAFF. The CDR3 DNA sequence: TGTGCCAGCAGTTACGTGGGCAGGGTCACTGAAGCTTTCTTT.

The sample holds a few counts of this clone. This chain joins TRBV4-1 and TRBJ2-2; no clear D gene. The germline CDR1 and CDR2 sequences are MGHRA and YSYEKL. The CDR3 is made up of 12 amino acids. V shed 4 bases and J shed 6 bases, with 6 bases lying between them. CDR3 nucleotide sequence: TGCGCCAGCAGCCGAGCCGCCGGGGAGCTGTTTTTT. Protein: CASSRAAGELFF.

This chain joins TRBV19 and TRBJ2-2; 8 bases line up with TRBD2. With 7 bases clipped from V and 6 bases from J, the junction kept 4 bases outside the gene matches. Germline values: CDR1 LNHDA, CDR2 SQIVND (reference sequence). The CDR3 spans 13 residues. DNA for the CDR3: TGTGCCAGTAAGGAGCGGGGGCCCGGGGAGCTGTTTTTT. It is translated as CASKERGPGELFF.

The CDR3 coding sequence is TGTGCCAGCAGCTCCCGGACAGGGCTTTGGAATGAGCAGTTCTTC. Protein product: CASSSRTGLWNEQFF. The chain recombines TRBV7-2 with TRBJ2-1, with 8 bases matching TRBD1. Germline lookup yields CDR1 SGHTA and CDR2 FQGNSA. V shed 4 bases, J shed 7 bases, and the junction held 9 bases outside the gene matches. The CDR3 is 15 amino acids.

A note on this clone: Other nucleotide sequences in the sample specify the same CDR3. The rearrangement uses TRBV7-3 and TRBJ1-2; D is perhaps TRBD1 (6 bases). Looked up from germline, CDR1 is SGHTA and CDR2 is FQGTGA. The CDR3 length is 13 residues. Trimming stripped 3 bases from V and 2 bases from J, with 7 bases between. The CDR3 region has the DNA TGTGCCAGCAGCTTGGACAGCAACTATGGCTACACCTTC. It codes for CASSLDSNYGYTF.

This clone was recorded at least ten times. The chain links TRBV30 to TRBJ1-5; D remains unclear. The V gene lost 4 bases and the J gene lost 0 bases, with 7 bases spanning the gap. The CDR3 is 13 amino acids. The V gene's germline CDR1 is GTSNPN and CDR2 SVGIG (reference sequence). CDR3 bases: TGTGCCTGGAACGGGGATAGCAATCAGCCCCAGCATTTT. Residues: CAWNGDSNQPQHF.

Concerning this clone: In the same sample, other DNA sequences code for this CDR3. The chain employs TRBV18 and TRBJ2-3; 7 nucleotides match TRBD2. The ends lost 3 bases at V and 2 bases at J; junction bases unmatched: 2. There are 14 residues in the CDR3. Germline CDR1 and CDR2: KGHSH and LQKENI. The CDR3 coding sequence is TGTGCCAGCTCACCCCGGGACTACACAGATACGCAGTATTTT. Translation: CASSPRDYTDTQYF.

The J gene is TRBJ1-1, the V gene TRBV6-5; 12 bases agree with TRBD1. Germline CDR1 is MNHEY and CDR2 is SVGAGI. This CDR3 is built from 14 residues. With V trimmed by 6 bases and J by 8 bases, 7 bases remained unmatched. CDR3 sequence reads: CASRGDRGHHEAFF. As DNA, the CDR3 is TGTGCCAGCAGGGGGGACAGGGGGCACCACGAAGCTTTCTTT.

This clone occurred a few times. V is TRBV25-1 and J is TRBJ1-1; D unresolved. The CDR3 loop spans 14 amino acids. Looked up from germline, CDR1 is MGHDK and CDR2 is SYGVNS. V dropped 4 bases and J dropped 3 bases, with 12 bases sitting between them. DNA for the CDR3: TGTGCCAGCAGTGTAGGGCGGGCCCACACTGAAGCTTTCTTT. Translated, it gives CASSVGRAHTEAFF.

The chain links TRBV6-1 to TRBJ1-4; 8 nucleotides match TRBD1. CDR3 length: 17 residues. J was trimmed by 2 bases and V by 2 bases; bases with no gene match: 7. The germline gives CDR1 MNHNS, CDR2 SASEGT. This chain's CDR3 is CASSERAGGITNEKLFF. The DNA of the CDR3 is TGTGCCAGCAGTGAAAGGGCAGGGGGCATCACTAATGAAAAACTGTTTTTT.

The rearrangement links TRBV6-2 or TRBV6-3 to TRBJ2-5, with TRBD1 matching 9 bases. The CDR3 length is 20 residues. With V trimmed by 2 bases and J by 0 bases, 16 bases remained unmatched. Per germline, CDR1 MNHEY and CDR2 SVGEGT. The CDR3 loop reads CASSYPLGTGKLKYQETQYF. CDR3 in DNA: TGTGCCAGCAGTTACCCGTTGGGGACAGGGAAGCTCAAGTACCAAGAGACCCAGTACTTC.